This paragraph covers one T cell receptor (beta chain) sequence. CDR1 is SNHLY, CDR2 FYNNEI, per germline. V lost 7 bases, J lost 5 bases, and 11 bases stayed unmatched. CDR3 size: 15 residues. Clones were read by immunoSEQ multiplex PCR, and TCRdb kept only the in-frame ones, dropping some. The sample carries around 100,000 clones, 69% recorded once. The sample belongs to a study of blood T cell repertoires in COVID-19. Looking at the study overall: COVID-19 samples collected from the United States, Italy and Spain covered acute and convalescent phases. The analysed material was cDNA or gDNA that came from T cells, B-cell-depleted T cells, or PBMCs.

This chain joins TRBV2 and TRBJ2-1, with 7 bases identical to TRBD1. Sequenced sample: peripheral blood. The TCR sequence derives from a man aged 80 or over with acute or convalescent COVID-19. In DNA form, the CDR3 reads TGTGCCAGCACCCTCGAGGGGGCAGTAAACAATGAGCAGTTCTTC. It specifies CASTLEGAVNNEQFF.